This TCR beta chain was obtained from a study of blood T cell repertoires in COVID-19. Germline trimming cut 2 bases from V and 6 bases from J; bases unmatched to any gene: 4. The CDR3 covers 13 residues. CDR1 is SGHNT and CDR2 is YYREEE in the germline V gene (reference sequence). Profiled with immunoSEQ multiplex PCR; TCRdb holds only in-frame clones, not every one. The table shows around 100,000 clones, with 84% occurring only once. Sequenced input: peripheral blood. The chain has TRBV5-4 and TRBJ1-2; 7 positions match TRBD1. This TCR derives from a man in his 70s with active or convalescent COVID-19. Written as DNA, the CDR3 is TGTGCCAGCAGCTTTACTACAGGGGATGGCTACACCTTC. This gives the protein CASSFTTGDGYTF.